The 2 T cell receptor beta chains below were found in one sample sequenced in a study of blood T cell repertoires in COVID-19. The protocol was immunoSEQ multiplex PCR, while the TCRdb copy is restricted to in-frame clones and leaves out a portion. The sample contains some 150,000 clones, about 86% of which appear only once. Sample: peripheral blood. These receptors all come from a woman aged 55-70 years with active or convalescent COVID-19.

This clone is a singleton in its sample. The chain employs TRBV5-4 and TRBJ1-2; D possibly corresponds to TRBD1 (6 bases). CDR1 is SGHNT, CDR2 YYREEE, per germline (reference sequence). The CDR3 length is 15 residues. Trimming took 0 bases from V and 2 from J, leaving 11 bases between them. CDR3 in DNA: TGTGCCAGCAGCTTGGTCGGGACATCGAACTATGGCTACACCTTC. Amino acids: CASSLVGTSNYGYTF.

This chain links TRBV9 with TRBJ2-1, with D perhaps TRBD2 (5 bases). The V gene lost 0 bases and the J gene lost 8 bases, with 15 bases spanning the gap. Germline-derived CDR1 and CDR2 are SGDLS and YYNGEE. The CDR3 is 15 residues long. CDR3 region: CASSVDGRGIHEQFF. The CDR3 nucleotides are TGTGCCAGCAGCGTAGACGGTCGAGGGATCCATGAGCAGTTCTTC.